This T cell receptor (beta chain) originates from a study of T cell changes during pregnancy in multiple sclerosis. The V and J ends lost 4 bases and 6 bases, in that order; junction bases with no gene match: 6. There are 14 residues in the CDR3. The germline V gene has CDR1 MDHEN and CDR2 SYDVKM. The protocol was immunoSEQ multiplex PCR, while the TCRdb copy is restricted to in-frame clones and leaves out a portion. The table has under 110,000 clones, roughly 89% seen once; the top ten hold around 1.6%. The origin of this receptor is a female donor with multiple sclerosis, enrolled in a pregnancy study. The chain couples TRBV28 to TRBJ2-7, with 10 bases identical to TRBD1. Material: peripheral blood, obtained before pregnancy. CDR3 nucleotides: TGTGCCAGCAGTTCACCGGGACAGGGGTCCGAGCAGTACTTC. Protein: CASSSPGQGSEQYF.